These T cell receptor beta chains were read from a single sample in a study of beta chain features in type 1 diabetes. The data were produced by immunoSEQ multiplex PCR, yet TCRdb's version contains in-frame clones alone and is incomplete. The sample holds 200,000 to 300,000 clones; about 63% are singletons and the top ten take 0.053%. The sequenced sample was naive CD4+ T cells from blood. The receptors come from a man aged 25-45 years in good health. Both conserved end residues are part of each CDR3. A D gene is named only where the DNA matches it firmly. Not all rows give a size; the values are once, few, many and, for expanded clones, a class.

abundance	v_gene	j_gene	d_gene	CDR3nt	CDR3aa
few	TRBV5-1	TRBJ2-7	TRBD1	TGCGCCAGCAGTGGACAGGAGTCCTACGAGCAGTACTTC	CASSGQESYEQYF
.	TRBV29-1	TRBJ2-1	.	TGCAGCGTTGCCGCCAGATACGCTCACAATGAGCAGTTCTTC	CSVAARYAHNEQFF
.	TRBV20-1	TRBJ2-1	.	TGCAGTGCTAGACTAGCCAATGAGCAGTTCTTC	CSARLANEQFF
.	TRBV13	TRBJ2-3	.	TGTGCCAGCAGCCGTGACCAGCTGAGGGGAACAGATACGCAGTATTTT	CASSRDQLRGTDTQYF
.	TRBV13	TRBJ2-7	TRBD1	TGTGCCAGCAGCTTAACCCGGGACAGAAGCTACGAGCAGTACTTC	CASSLTRDRSYEQYF
.	TRBV6-5	TRBJ2-5	.	TGTGCCAGCAGTTACTCGATGGAGGAGACCCAGTACTTC	CASSYSMEETQYF
.	TRBV29-1	TRBJ2-7	.	TGCAGCGGGGGCCGTGTGGACACGGGGGAGCAGTACTTC	CSGGRVDTGEQYF
few	TRBV7-9	TRBJ2-5	.	TGTGCCAGCAGCTCCGTATCAGCCGGAGAGACCCAGTACTTC	CASSSVSAGETQYF
once	TRBV6-5	TRBJ2-1	TRBD2	TGTGCCAGCGGGCGGGAGGTGCAGTTCTTC	CASGREVQFF
.	TRBV29-1	TRBJ2-5	TRBD2	TGCAGCGTTGAAGTCCTAGCGGGAGAGACCCAGTACTTC	CSVEVLAGETQYF
.	TRBV30	TRBJ1-2	.	TGTGCCTGGACCCCAGGGGTGCGCGGCTACACCTTC	CAWTPGVRGYTF
.	TRBV4-1	TRBJ2-3	TRBD2	TGCGCCAGCAGCCAAGGGCGAGCGGGGGGGCCAGATACGCAGTATTTT	CASSQGRAGGPDTQYF
few	TRBV30	TRBJ2-5	.	TGTGCCTGGAGTGCAGACCCCAGGGAGACCCAGTACTTC	CAWSADPRETQYF
.	TRBV7-2	TRBJ2-5	TRBD2	TGTGCCAGCAGCTTACCTACTAGCGGCGTAGAGACCCAGTACTTC	CASSLPTSGVETQYF
.	TRBV7-2	TRBJ2-3	TRBD2	TGTGCCAGCAGCCGAGTAGCGGGAGTGCCAGATACGCAGTATTTT	CASSRVAGVPDTQYF
.	TRBV28	TRBJ2-3	.	TGTGCCAGCAGTTTCCTGGACCGACGGAGCACAGATACGCAGTATTTT	CASSFLDRRSTDTQYF
.	TRBV27	TRBJ2-2	TRBD1	TGTGCCAGCGCGGACAGGGGGCCCGCCGGGGAGCTGTTTTTT	CASADRGPAGELFF
.	TRBV28	TRBJ2-7	TRBD1	TGTGCCAGCAGTCCAAGCGACAGGGTCGGCCACGAGCAGTACTTC	CASSPSDRVGHEQYF
.	TRBV2	TRBJ1-5	.	TGTGCCAGCAGTGAAGCGCTGGCCTTTCAGCCCCAGCATTTT	CASSEALAFQPQHF
.	TRBV30	TRBJ2-1	.	TGTGCCTGGAGTCCATACAGGGACGAGCAGTTCTTC	CAWSPYRDEQFF
.	TRBV7-2	TRBJ1-5	.	TGTGCCAGCAGCCCAAGGGGGCAGCCCCAGCATTTT	CASSPRGQPQHF
.	TRBV29-1	TRBJ2-1	TRBD2	TGCAGCGTGCCCCTATCTAGCGGGGTCTACAATGAGCAGTTCTTC	CSVPLSSGVYNEQFF
.	TRBV5-1	TRBJ2-3	.	TGCGCCAGCAGCTTTTCATCGGGAACCTACACAGATACGCAGTATTTT	CASSFSSGTYTDTQYF
.	TRBV10-3	TRBJ2-1	TRBD2	TGTGCCATCAGTGGGAGGACTAGCGGGAGTAATGAGCAGTTCTTC	CAISGRTSGSNEQFF
few	TRBV29-1	TRBJ2-3	.	TGCAGCGTTGCCCGGGACGATACGCAGTATTTT	CSVARDDTQYF
few	TRBV30	TRBJ2-3	TRBD2	TGTGCCTGGAGTGCTGGGACTAGCGGGATATACACAGATACGCAGTATTTT	CAWSAGTSGIYTDTQYF
once	TRBV12-5	TRBJ2-1	.	TGTGCTAGTGGTTCAGACAGTACCCATGAGCAGTTCTTC	CASGSDSTHEQFF
once	TRBV29-1	TRBJ2-7	TRBD2	TGCAGCGTTGGCGGGAGGGCCACCTACGAGCAGTACTTC	CSVGGRATYEQYF
.	TRBV7-2	TRBJ1-2	.	TGTGCCAGCAGCTTAGAAGCGGGCCCGAACTATGGCTACACCTTC	CASSLEAGPNYGYTF
.	TRBV7-2	TRBJ2-3	TRBD2	TGTGCCAGCAGCTTAAGACTAGCGGGGGCCAGAGATACGCAGTATTTT	CASSLRLAGARDTQYF
.	TRBV30	TRBJ2-1	TRBD2	TGTGCCTGGAATTCAGGACTAGCCGACAATGAGCAGTTCTTC	CAWNSGLADNEQFF
.	TRBV30	TRBJ2-1	.	TGTGCCTGGAGTCCCAGGGGACGGCGCTCCTACAATGAGCAGTTCTTC	CAWSPRGRRSYNEQFF
.	TRBV20-1	TRBJ2-5	.	TGCAGTGCTCGAGGTGGGACCCAGTACTTC	CSARGGTQYF
.	TRBV25-1	TRBJ2-4	.	TGTGCCAGCATTCCAAGACCGAGAATCAAAAACATTCAGTACTTC	CASIPRPRIKNIQYF
.	TRBV15	TRBJ2-1	TRBD2	TGTGCCACCAGCAGAGAGTGGCTAGCGGGGGCGAAAGGGTTTGAGCAGTTCTTC	CATSREWLAGAKGFEQFF
.	TRBV20-1	TRBJ2-1	.	TGCAGTGCTAGCGTTCGGGATGAGCAGTTCTTC	CSASVRDEQFF
.	TRBV14	TRBJ2-5	.	TGTGCCAGCAGCCGGGGGAGCCAAGAGACCCAGTACTTC	CASSRGSQETQYF
.	TRBV7-9	TRBJ1-2	.	TGTGCCAGCAGCTTACCTGGTCCAGGGGCCTATGGCTACACCTTC	CASSLPGPGAYGYTF
.	TRBV19	TRBJ2-3	TRBD1	TGTGCCAGTACCTCGGACAGGACAGACACAGATACGCAGTATTTT	CASTSDRTDTDTQYF
few	TRBV2	TRBJ2-5	.	TGTGCCAGCAGCAACCTACCGCCCTTGGGCGCCGGGGCCCAGTACTTC	CASSNLPPLGAGAQYF
.	TRBV28	TRBJ2-5	TRBD1	TGTGCCAGCAGTTTGGGTAGGGGGCGAGAGACCCAGTACTTC	CASSLGRGRETQYF
.	TRBV6-5	TRBJ2-6	.	TGTGCCAGCAGTTACCGCCCCTCTGGGGCCAACGTCCTGACTTTC	CASSYRPSGANVLTF
.	TRBV30	TRBJ1-1	.	TGTGCCTGGAGTTTCAGGGCGGCTGAAGCTTTCTTT	CAWSFRAAEAFF
.	TRBV7-2	TRBJ2-5	.	TGTGCCAGCAGCGCACAGGGTTTCCCGGAGACCCAGTACTTC	CASSAQGFPETQYF
.	TRBV29-1	TRBJ2-1	TRBD2	TGCAGCGTTGAACGACTAGCACCATACAATGAGCAGTTCTTC	CSVERLAPYNEQFF
.	TRBV11-2	TRBJ2-2	TRBD1	TGTGCCAGCAGATTCACAGGGGGCGCCGACACCGGGGAGCTGTTTTTT	CASRFTGGADTGELFF
.	TRBV30	TRBJ1-2	.	TGTGCCTGCAATGGCTACACCTTC	CACNGYTF
few	TRBV7-2	TRBJ2-1	.	TGTGCCAGCAGCTTGGGAGGGGGGACCCCCTTCAATGAGCAGTTCTTC	CASSLGGGTPFNEQFF